Detailed here is one T cell receptor beta chain. Per the germline V gene, CDR1 is MNHEY and CDR2 is SMNVEV (reference sequence). The CDR3 contains 15 residues. The trim removed 3 bases at V and 4 bases at J, leaving 7 bases unmatched. The age range of participants was about 18 to 89 years, with residence in fewer than 25 US areas. In Cohort 3, a recovered donor had either two negative PCRs, clearance, or symptom resolution. This entry belongs to a study of blood T cell repertoires in COVID-19. Profiled with immunoSEQ multiplex PCR; TCRdb holds only in-frame clones, not every one. The table includes a few hundred thousand clones, about 88% detected once.

This sequence was found in a woman in her thirties who had recovered from COVID-19. This chain connects TRBV27 to TRBJ2-7, with 9 bases identical to TRBD2. The sequencing input was PBMCs or T cells enriched from blood (not recorded which). The CDR3, as DNA: TGTGCCAGCAGTTTTGGTAGCGGGAGTCGGTACGAGCAGTACTTC. This encodes CASSFGSGSRYEQYF.